The 21 T cell receptor beta chains reported below all come from one sample, sequenced in a study of T cells in Graves' hyperthyroidism and ophthalmopathy. The investigators amplified TCR beta CDR3 regions from RNA transcripts. In the first-round RT-PCR of the TCR CDR3, the HTBI primer set was used. Each CDR3 protein is one row after TCRdb ran MiXCR on the multiplex PCR reads. This sample has hundreds of thousands of distinct CDR3 sequences, with 20% to 25% found just once. Material: blood. The receptor source for this set is a young man with Graves' ophthalmopathy.

This clonotype was observed many times. The chain is built from TRBV11-2 and TRBJ2-5; D perhaps matches TRBD2 (9 bases). The CDR3 consists of 19 residues. Germline V gene lookup returns CDR1 SGHAT and CDR2 FQNNGV. The V end was cut by 5 bases, the J end by 0 bases, with 25 bases between. The CDR3 DNA reads as TGTGCCAGCAGCGTACAGGGGGGACTAGCCATAACGTACCAAGAGACCCAGTACTTC. Protein product: CASSVQGGLAITYQETQYF.

There are many counts of this clonotype. The chain carries TRBV11-2 and TRBJ2-5; possibly TRBD2 for D (5 bases). Trimming left V 1 base short and J 4 bases short, with 7 bases between. The CDR3 runs to 13 residues. Germline CDR1 and CDR2: SGHAT and FQNNGV. CDR3 sequence: CASSLGGRETQYF. CDR3 nucleotide sequence: TGTGCCAGCAGCTTAGGCGGGCGAGAGACCCAGTACTTC.

The chain has TRBV5-6 and TRBJ1-1, with 7 bases fitting TRBD1. V was clipped by 4 bases and J by 3 bases; unmatched bases: 6. This CDR3 is built from 14 residues. The germline V gene has CDR1 SGHDT and CDR2 YYEEEE. The CDR3 DNA is TGTGCCAGCAGCCTCCTACAGGGGTACACTGAAGCTTTCTTT. Amino acid sequence: CASSLLQGYTEAFF.

This sequence joins TRBV14 and TRBJ2-5; D is possibly TRBD2 (5 bases). The CDR3 runs 15 residues. Germline loops: CDR1 SGHDN, CDR2 FVKESK. The V end lost 1 base, the J end lost 2 bases, and 11 bases lay between the germline ends. The DNA of the CDR3 is TGTGCCAGCAGCCAAGGACGTGGGAGACAAGAGACCCAGTACTTC. This encodes CASSQGRGRQETQYF.

This clonotype was found many times. The rearrangement uses TRBV12-3 or TRBV12-4 and TRBJ1-1; TRBD1 is a possible D gene (5 bases). Trimming stripped 2 bases from V and 2 bases from J, with 9 bases between. CDR3 length equals 14 residues. Here the CDR3 DNA reads TGTGCCAGCAGTTTAATCGGGGGTAACACTGAAGCTTTCTTT. Protein: CASSLIGGNTEAFF.

In this sample, this clonotype turned up a few times. The chain links TRBV5-1 to TRBJ2-7; 10 positions agree with TRBD1. Germline lookup yields CDR1 SGHRS and CDR2 YFSETQ. Losses at the gene ends were 2 bases for V and 6 bases for J; bases not matched to a gene: 2. This CDR3 spans 13 amino acids. The CDR3 coding sequence is TGCGCCAGCAGCTTTGGGACAGGGGTCGAGCAGTACTTC. Translating it yields CASSFGTGVEQYF.

A few counts support this clonotype. This chain joins TRBV13 and TRBJ2-7; TRBD2 aligns across 7 bases. V lost 5 bases, J lost 2 bases, and 6 bases stayed unmatched. The germline gives CDR1 PRHDT, CDR2 FYEKMQ (reference sequence). The CDR3 runs 14 residues. CDR3 sequence: CASSMASGPYEQYF. The CDR3 bases are TGTGCCAGCAGCATGGCTAGCGGCCCCTACGAGCAGTACTTC.

This clonotype was recorded a few times. J is TRBJ2-4 and V is TRBV20-1; D unresolved. Germline-derived CDR1 and CDR2 are DFQATT and SNEGSKA (reference sequence). The CDR3 runs 13 residues. Trimming shortened V by 2 bases and J by 2 bases, and 7 bases separated the two germline ends. CDR3 DNA: TGCAGTGCTAGACGTGGTTCCAAAAACATTCAGTACTTC. Protein: CSARRGSKNIQYF.

The chain couples TRBV18 to TRBJ2-1, with unresolved D. Germline assignment: CDR1 KGHSH and CDR2 LQKENI. Trimming took off 5 bases at V and 8 bases at J, with 25 bases between the two ends. This CDR3 region has 17 residues. The CDR3 is CASSSLETAGLSDEQFF. The DNA of the CDR3 is TGTGCCAGCTCATCGCTCGAGACCGCCGGGTTATCCGATGAGCAGTTCTTC.

This clonotype was seen more than once but under ten times. V gene TRBV2 combines with J gene TRBJ2-2; D remains ambiguous. There are 14 residues in the CDR3. Trimming shortened V by 7 bases and J by 1 base, and 10 bases separated the two germline ends. Germline CDR1 reads SNHLY; CDR2 reads FYNNEI. Written as DNA, the CDR3 is TGTGCCAGCAAAAGGGCTAAGAACACCGGGGAGCTGTTTTTT. Encoded protein: CASKRAKNTGELFF.

The CDR3 loop reads CASSEQGGGPNEQYF. The CDR3 nucleotides are TGTGCCAGCAGTGAACAGGGGGGAGGGCCCAACGAGCAGTACTTC. The chain has TRBV6-1 and TRBJ2-7; D could derive from TRBD1 or TRBD2 (7 bases each). Germline CDR1 and CDR2: MNHNS and SASEGT. Trimming stripped 2 bases from V and 5 bases from J, with 16 bases between. This CDR3 comprises 15 residues.

This sequence joins TRBV12-3 or TRBV12-4 and TRBJ1-2; 7 bases are shared with TRBD1. CDR3 size: 14 residues. The V gene end was trimmed by 6 bases and the J gene end by 4 bases; junction bases not matched to a gene: 8. The CDR3, as DNA: TGTGCCAGCAGCCGCACCGGGACAGTCTATGGCTACACCTTC. It translates to CASSRTGTVYGYTF.

This clonotype was counted a few times. The chain has TRBV18 and TRBJ1-1; 8 bases align to TRBD1. This CDR3 spans 16 amino acids. The germline gives CDR1 KGHSH, CDR2 LQKENI. Trimming removed 6 bases from V and 0 bases from J; junction bases left unmatched: 9. CDR3 residues: CASSVGQALMNTEAFF. The CDR3 DNA follows: TGTGCCAGCTCGGTGGGACAGGCCCTTATGAACACTGAAGCTTTCTTT.

The J gene is TRBJ2-4, the V gene TRBV28, with a tentative D call TRBD1 (6 bases). Germline CDR1 reads MDHEN; CDR2 reads SYDVKM. Trimming shortened V by 6 bases and J by 7 bases, and 19 bases separated the two germline ends. The CDR3 sequence is 15 residues long. As DNA, the CDR3 is TGTGCCAGCAGATTCTCAGGGGTTGGGTGGAACATTCAGTACTTC. This encodes CASRFSGVGWNIQYF.

This clonotype has just a few counts. The chain carries TRBV5-1 and TRBJ1-6, with TRBD1 matching over 7 bases. The CDR3 has 17 residues. Germline V CDR1 and CDR2: SGHRS, YFSETQ. The J segment lost 8 bases and the V segment lost 2 bases, leaving 13 bases of the junction unmatched. The CDR3 DNA is TGCGCCAGCAGCTTCATACATTCCGGGACAGTTGATTCACCCCTCCACTTT. It codes for CASSFIHSGTVDSPLHF. Supplemented by reference TRBV5-1 and TRBJ1-6, the full variable domain reads KAGVTQTPRYLIKTRGQQVTLSCSPISGHRSVSWYQQTPGQGLQFLFEYFSETQRNKGNFPGRFSGRQFSNSRSEMNVSTLELGDSALYLCASSFIHSGTVDSPLHFGNGTRLTVT.

CDR3 protein: CASSVLQGAAKNIQYF. CDR3 bases: TGTGCCAGCAGCGTCCTCCAGGGGGCTGCCAAAAACATTCAGTACTTC. This rearrangement joins TRBV7-9 to TRBJ2-4; 8 bases agree with TRBD1. CDR1 is SEHNR and CDR2 is FQNEAQ in the germline V gene (reference sequence). This CDR3 spans 16 amino acids. V trimming: 5 bases; J trimming: 1 base; junction bases outside the gene matches: 7. Full variable domain (remainder filled in from reference TRBV7-9 and TRBJ2-4): DTGVSQNPRHKITKRGQNVTFRCDPISEHNRLYWYRQTLGQGPEFLTYFQNEAQLEKSRLLSDRFSAERPKGSFSTLEIQRTEQGDSAMYLCASSVLQGAAKNIQYFGAGTRLSVL.

CDR3 amino acids: CSARVARLETQYF. CDR3 nucleotide sequence: TGCAGTGCTAGAGTCGCGAGATTGGAGACCCAGTACTTC. This rearrangement joins TRBV20-1 to TRBJ2-5; D is undetermined. Per germline, CDR1 DFQATT and CDR2 SNEGSKA (reference sequence). The V end lost 1 base, the J end lost 5 bases, and 11 bases lay between the germline ends. This CDR3 has 13 amino acids.

This clonotype turned up a few times. The chain recombines TRBV6-1 with TRBJ2-2; TRBD1 aligns across 8 bases. There are 17 residues in the CDR3. The germline V gene has CDR1 MNHNS and CDR2 SASEGT. J gave up 5 bases and V 6 bases, and 14 bases lay outside the gene matches. The CDR3 here is CASRAQGATLLTGELFF. Written as DNA, the CDR3 is TGTGCCAGCAGGGCTCAGGGGGCGACTCTCTTGACCGGGGAGCTGTTTTTT.

The rearrangement uses TRBV28 and TRBJ2-3, with TRBD2 identical over 7 bases. J lost 7 bases, V lost 9 bases, and 13 bases had no gene match. Germline CDR1 is MDHEN and CDR2 is SYDVKM. This CDR3 is 14 amino acids long. CDR3 protein: CASTRAGYGNTQYF. The CDR3 DNA sequence: TGTGCCAGTACTCGAGCGGGATACGGCAATACGCAGTATTTT. Full variable domain (outside the CDR3, taken from reference TRBV28 and TRBJ2-3): DVKVTQSSRYLVKRTGEKVFLECVQDMDHENMFWYRQDPGLGLRLIYFSYDVKMKEKGDIPEGYSVSREKKERFSLILESASTNQTSMYLCASTRAGYGNTQYFGPGTRLTVL.

The V gene is TRBV20-1, the J gene TRBJ2-1, with 10 positions matching TRBD2. The CDR3 has 14 residues. V gave up 3 bases and J gave up 8 bases; unmatched junction bases: 7. The germline V gene has CDR1 DFQATT and CDR2 SNEGSKA (reference sequence). In DNA, the CDR3 is TGCAGTGCTAGTCATAGCGGGAGGACGGATGAGCAGTTCTTC. Translated, it gives CSASHSGRTDEQFF.

This chain links TRBV28 with TRBJ2-3, with 8 nucleotides matching TRBD2. The J segment lost 3 bases and the V segment lost 3 bases, leaving 8 bases of the junction unmatched. CDR1 and CDR2 (germline): MDHEN, SYDVKM. The CDR3 totals 16 residues. CDR3 in amino acids: CASSLGASGLTDTQYF. The CDR3 DNA follows: TGTGCCAGCAGTTTGGGTGCTAGCGGGCTAACAGATACGCAGTATTTT.